Below, 27 T cell receptor beta chains from the same sample are listed, as sequenced in a study of T cells in Graves' hyperthyroidism and ophthalmopathy. Authors of the study amplified TCR beta CDR3 regions from RNA transcripts. When the TCR CDR3 underwent first-round RT-PCR, the HTBI primer set was used. TCRdb used MiXCR to reprocess the multiplex PCR reads, holding one entry per CDR3 protein. The sample yields about 300,000 distinct CDR3 sequences, roughly 19% seen once. What was sequenced was blood. These TCRs come from a man in his fifties or sixties with Graves' ophthalmopathy.

Only a few counts were recorded for this clonotype. The chain combines TRBV5-1 with TRBJ2-7, with TRBD1 as a possible D gene (5 bases). The germline gives CDR1 SGHRS, CDR2 YFSETQ. V lost 0 bases and J 0 bases, leaving 13 bases between the germline ends. The CDR3 sequence is 16 residues long. CDR3 nucleotides: TGCGCCAGCAGCTTGGTTTTTCAGGGCCACTCCTACGAGCAGTACTTC. It is translated as CASSLVFQGHSYEQYF.

This clonotype was seen only a few times. The rearrangement joins TRBV6-6 to TRBJ2-1, with D perhaps TRBD1 (6 bases). The germline V gene has CDR1 MNHNY and CDR2 SVGAGI (reference sequence). The CDR3 has 18 amino acids. V dropped 2 bases and J dropped 3 bases, with 20 bases sitting between them. CDR3 in amino acids: CASSYRGTTVLGYNEQFF. CDR3 sequence (DNA): TGTGCCAGCAGTTACAGGGGGACCACCGTTTTGGGCTACAATGAGCAGTTCTTC.

This clonotype occurred a few times. The chain carries TRBV6-5 and TRBJ2-5; no clear D gene. The CDR3 contains 14 residues. Trimming stripped 0 bases from V and 5 bases from J, with 10 bases between. The germline gives CDR1 MNHEY, CDR2 SVGAGI. The CDR3 loop is CASSYSGADETQYF. In nucleotides, the CDR3 is TGTGCCAGCAGTTACTCCGGCGCGGACGAGACCCAGTACTTC.

V and J are TRBV15 and TRBJ2-1; D not certain. Germline lookup yields CDR1 LNHNV and CDR2 YYDKDF (reference sequence). This CDR3 has 15 amino acids. Trimming shortened V by 0 bases and J by 4 bases, and 10 bases separated the two germline ends. CDR3 nucleotides: TGTGCCACCAGCAGAGACCTCGCAGGTTACAATGAGCAGTTCTTC. It is translated as CATSRDLAGYNEQFF.

The gene calls are TRBV28 and TRBJ2-7; the match to TRBD2 covers 13 bases. The CDR3 extends over 14 amino acids. Losses at the gene ends were 5 bases for V and 9 bases for J; bases not matched to a gene: 7. CDR1 and CDR2 from the germline V gene are MDHEN and SYDVKM. The CDR3 loop is CASSGLAGVVGQYF. The CDR3 coding sequence is TGTGCCAGCAGTGGACTAGCGGGAGTGGTGGGGCAGTACTTC.

This clonotype was counted a few times. The chain uses TRBV20-1 and TRBJ1-5; 7 bases match TRBD1. In germline, CDR1 is DFQATT, CDR2 SNEGSKA (reference sequence). The CDR3 loop spans 14 amino acids. V was pared by 6 bases and J by 2 bases, with 7 bases of the junction left unmatched. This chain's CDR3 is CSAWTGSRNQPQHF. The DNA of the CDR3 is TGCAGTGCCTGGACAGGTTCGCGCAATCAGCCCCAGCATTTT.

The chain combines TRBV28 with TRBJ1-6, with D maybe TRBD1 (6 bases). The germline V and J ends were trimmed by 6 bases and 8 bases, with 20 bases remaining between them. Per the germline V gene, CDR1 is MDHEN and CDR2 is SYDVKM. This CDR3 has 16 amino acids. Here the CDR3 reads CASSRPSRQVYSPLHF. As DNA, the CDR3 is TGTGCCAGCAGCCGCCCCTCGCGACAGGTCTATTCACCCCTCCACTTT.

This clonotype appeared many times. The chain couples TRBV20-1 to TRBJ2-7; 12 nucleotides agree with TRBD2. Germline values: CDR1 DFQATT, CDR2 SNEGSKA (reference sequence). The CDR3 consists of 16 residues. After removal of 2 bases from V and 0 bases from J, the junction contained 5 bases not matched to a gene. CDR3 amino acids: CSARPSGRGSSYEQYF. DNA for the CDR3: TGCAGTGCTAGACCTAGCGGGAGGGGGAGCTCCTACGAGCAGTACTTC.

The sample holds a few counts of this clonotype. J is TRBJ2-7 and V is TRBV7-2, with a weak D call TRBD1 (6 bases). The CDR3 is made up of 15 amino acids. Germline CDR1 is SGHTA and CDR2 is FQGNSA. Trimming shortened V by 0 bases and J by 3 bases, and 12 bases separated the two germline ends. The CDR3 loop is CASSLARTANYEQYF. In DNA, the CDR3 is TGTGCCAGCAGCTTAGCGCGGACAGCGAACTACGAGCAGTACTTC.

The rearrangement links TRBV5-1 to TRBJ1-4; 12 bases match TRBD1. The V and J ends lost 3 bases and 6 bases, in that order; junction bases with no gene match: 3. Germline assignment: CDR1 SGHRS and CDR2 YFSETQ. The CDR3 totals 15 residues. This CDR3 is CASSSGTGGHEKLFF. The CDR3 DNA reads as TGCGCCAGCAGCTCCGGGACAGGGGGCCATGAAAAACTGTTTTTT.

This clonotype appeared a single time. A junction end diverges from the germline sequence, so it may reflect a read error. CDR3 residues: CASSLELGLAGVVNGQFF. The CDR3 DNA sequence: TGTGCCAGCAGTTTAGAATTGGGACTAGCGGGAGTAGTGAATGGGCAGTTCTTC. The chain combines TRBV27 with TRBJ2-1; 14 bases align to TRBD2. Per the germline V gene, CDR1 is MNHEY and CDR2 is SMNVEV (reference sequence). The CDR3 loop spans 18 amino acids.

This clonotype was detected ten times or more. The rearrangement links TRBV12-3 or TRBV12-4 to TRBJ1-2, with TRBD1 identical over 7 bases. The length of the CDR3 is 13 residues. After removal of 4 bases from V and 6 bases from J, the junction contained 5 bases not matched to a gene. CDR3 DNA: TGTGCCAGCAGTTCCGACAGGGCCCATGGCTACACCTTC. Encoded protein: CASSSDRAHGYTF.

The V and J genes are TRBV5-1 and TRBJ2-1; 9 bases agree with TRBD1. Germline V gene data show CDR1 as SGHRS and CDR2 as YFSETQ. CDR3 length: 15 residues. V was clipped by 0 bases and J by 6 bases; unmatched bases: 4. CDR3 DNA sequence: TGCGCCAGCAGCTTGGGGGGGACAGGGCGCAATGAGCAGTTCTTC. It codes for CASSLGGTGRNEQFF.

The J gene is TRBJ1-4, the V gene TRBV4-2; 7 nucleotides align to TRBD1. CDR3 length: 16 amino acids. Germline values: CDR1 LGHNA, CDR2 YNFKEQ. J lost 5 bases, V lost 2 bases, and 8 bases had no gene match. CDR3 region: CASSQSRQGGNEKLFF. Written as DNA, the CDR3 is TGTGCCAGCAGCCAATCCCGACAGGGAGGGAATGAAAAACTGTTTTTT.

This clonotype was detected a few times. CDR3 sequence reads: CASSQDTGLATNTGELFF. The CDR3 nucleotides read TGTGCCAGCAGCCAAGATACGGGACTAGCGACGAACACCGGGGAGCTGTTTTTT. This chain joins TRBV3-1 and TRBJ2-2; TRBD2 agrees at 10 bases. Germline V gives CDR1 LGHDT, CDR2 YNNKEL (reference sequence). Germline trimming cut 0 bases from V and 0 bases from J; bases unmatched to any gene: 4. The CDR3 extends over 18 amino acids. Together with reference TRBV3-1 and TRBJ2-2, the CDR3 gives the full variable domain: DTAVSQTPKYLVTQMGNDKSIKCEQNLGHDTMYWYKQDSKKFLKIMFSYNNKELIINETVPNRFSPKSPDKAHLNLHINSLELGDSAVYFCASSQDTGLATNTGELFFGEGSRLTVL.

This clonotype has at least ten counts. The genes are TRBV18 and TRBJ2-3; tentative D call: TRBD1 (5 bases). The CDR3 is 15 amino acids. The V end lost 2 bases, the J end lost 2 bases, and 11 bases lay between the germline ends. Germline-derived CDR1 and CDR2 are KGHSH and LQKENI. The CDR3 loop is CASSPGALNTDTQYF. In nucleotides, the CDR3 is TGTGCCAGCTCACCAGGGGCACTAAACACAGATACGCAGTATTTT.

The genes are TRBV6-2 or TRBV6-3 and TRBJ2-3; D call uncertain. The germline V and J ends were trimmed by 5 bases and 6 bases, with 18 bases remaining between them. Per germline, CDR1 MNHEY and CDR2 SVGEGT. The CDR3 totals 15 residues. The CDR3 is CASSPLELQGDTQYF. The CDR3 DNA is TGTGCCAGCAGTCCCCTAGAACTACAAGGGGATACGCAGTATTTT.

This clonotype came up many times. The V and J genes are TRBV7-2 and TRBJ1-1; D is possibly TRBD1 (6 bases). V lost 4 bases, J lost 1 base, and 10 bases lay in between. The length of the CDR3 is 14 residues. In germline, CDR1 is SGHTA, CDR2 FQGNSA. For the CDR3, the DNA is TGTGCCAGCAGCTCCCTGGGGGCGAACACTGAAGCTTTCTTT. This gives the protein CASSSLGANTEAFF.

The chain joins TRBV2 to TRBJ2-1, with 9 bases aligning to TRBD2. V lost 3 bases to trimming and J lost 6 bases; unmatched junction nucleotides: 3. The CDR3 runs to 14 residues. CDR1 is SNHLY, CDR2 FYNNEI, per germline. The chain's CDR3 is CASSETSGGNEQFF. CDR3 nucleotide sequence: TGTGCCAGCAGTGAGACTAGCGGAGGCAATGAGCAGTTCTTC.

The chain employs TRBV5-6 and TRBJ1-1, with 7 bases lining up with TRBD1. This CDR3 has 15 amino acids. The V and J ends lost 0 bases and 3 bases, in that order; junction bases with no gene match: 5. CDR1 SGHDT and CDR2 YYEEEE come from the germline V gene. This CDR3 is CASSLGNRGYTEAFF. The DNA for the CDR3 is TGTGCCAGCAGCTTGGGGAACAGGGGTTACACTGAAGCTTTCTTT.

This clonotype has more than one count but fewer than ten. The chain joins TRBV6-6 to TRBJ2-7, with TRBD1 matching 7 bases. The V and J ends lost 2 bases and 0 bases, in that order; junction bases with no gene match: 1. CDR1 is MNHNY, CDR2 SVGAGI, per germline (reference sequence). The CDR3 is 14 amino acids. In DNA, the CDR3 is TGTGCCAGCAGTTACGACAGGGCCTCCTACGAGCAGTACTTC. This codes for CASSYDRASYEQYF.

V gene TRBV7-9 combines with J gene TRBJ2-3; either TRBD1 or TRBD2 may fit D (5 bases each). The V gene lost 5 bases and the J gene lost 1 base, with 13 bases spanning the gap. CDR3 length: 15 residues. The germline CDR1 and CDR2 sequences are SEHNR and FQNEAQ (reference sequence). Here the CDR3 reads CASSKNLGGTDTQYF. In nucleotides, the CDR3 is TGTGCCAGCAGCAAAAACCTGGGGGGCACAGATACGCAGTATTTT.

The sample holds many counts of this clonotype. The CDR3 here is CASSFKTWDTQYF. The CDR3 nucleotides read TGTGCCAGCAGCTTCAAAACGTGGGATACGCAGTATTTT. The rearrangement joins TRBV7-3 to TRBJ2-3, with D uncertain. This CDR3 is 13 amino acids long. Trimming stripped 3 bases from V and 6 bases from J, with 10 bases between. CDR1 is SGHTA and CDR2 is FQGTGA in the germline V gene.

The chain combines TRBV18 with TRBJ2-5; D ambiguous. This CDR3 comprises 13 residues. Germline assignment: CDR1 KGHSH and CDR2 LQKENI. Trimming removed 3 bases from V and 2 bases from J, with 7 bases in between. The CDR3 sequence is CASSPRSQETQYF. CDR3 bases: TGTGCCAGCTCACCCAGGAGTCAAGAGACCCAGTACTTC.

To note about this clonotype: Just one base apart from a much larger clone, this may be a read error. The CDR3 carries no conserved terminal phenylalanine or tryptophan, so it likely arises from a read error. The V and J genes are TRBV13 and TRBJ1-1; a weak D match, TRBD1 (5 bases). V was trimmed by 3 bases and J by 5 bases, leaving 10 bases between them. This CDR3 comprises 13 residues. Germline CDR1 is PRHDT and CDR2 is FYEKMQ (reference sequence). CDR3 DNA sequence: TGTGCCAGCAGCTTTTTGGGACCGACTGAAGCTTTCTCT. Translated, it gives CASSFLGPTEAFS.

This clonotype was seen ten or more times. V usage is TRBV7-6 and J usage is TRBJ2-7, with a tentative D call TRBD2 (6 bases). Looked up from germline, CDR1 is SGHVS and CDR2 is FNYEAQ. The germline V and J ends were trimmed by 6 bases and 3 bases, with 15 bases remaining between them. The CDR3 totals 14 residues. CDR3 sequence reads: CASRPLGGNYEQYF. CDR3 coding DNA: TGTGCCAGCAGACCACTCGGCGGGAACTACGAGCAGTACTTC.

This clonotype appeared many times. As DNA, the CDR3 is TGTGCCAGCTTCGTTGACTCTGGGGCCAACGTCCTGACTTTC. The encoded protein is CASFVDSGANVLTF. This chain connects TRBV6-1 to TRBJ2-6; D is undetermined. The CDR3 sequence is 14 residues long. From germline, CDR1 is MNHNS and CDR2 SASEGT. V was trimmed by 8 bases and J by 0 bases, leaving 8 bases between them.